This T cell receptor (beta chain) was profiled in a study of shared clonotypes between healthy human individuals. Data came from immunoSEQ multiplex PCR; TCRdb stores just in-frame clones and leaves some out. The sample contains 2 million to 2.5 million clones, roughly 94% of which appear only once. The CDR3 consists of 13 residues. Germline V CDR1 and CDR2: ENHRY, SYGVKD. The V end was cut by 2 bases, the J end by 3 bases, with 8 bases between. Study outcomes and limitations: Larger richness was generally estimated for naive than memory subsets. Although depth was large, rarefaction showed that sequencing of the sorted subsets was incomplete. A few donors showed sharing of about 4.8% of naive CD4 clonotypes. The four-donor shared clonotypes exceeded non-shared clonotypes in generation probability, with non-shared ones scoring lower.

Worth noting for this clone: Antigen unknown. This specimen includes other DNA sequences encoding the same CDR3.

Sequenced sample: naive CD4+ T cells sorted from blood. Subset: CD45RA+ positively selected. The sequence came from a man between 18 and 35 years old in good health. This chain links TRBV10-3 with TRBJ2-7; D unclear. In DNA, the CDR3 is TGTGCCATCAGTGAGGGGGTCAGCTACGAGCAGTACTTC. As protein: CAISEGVSYEQYF.